In its sample, the clone carrying this TCR beta chain was seen once. This entry is derived from a study of blood T cell repertoires in COVID-19. Method: immunoSEQ multiplex PCR; TCRdb's copy keeps in-frame clones and lacks some. The sample records almost 200,000 clones, roughly 90% being singletons. CDR3 length equals 15 residues. Trimming at V came to 2 bases and at J to 5 bases, leaving 9 bases not matched to a gene. Germline loops: CDR1 MDHEN, CDR2 SYDVKM. This receptor was obtained from a woman under 30 who had recovered from COVID-19. Input material: PBMCs or T cells enriched from blood (not recorded which). This chain joins TRBV28 and TRBJ2-7, with TRBD1 matching 7 bases. The DNA for the CDR3 is TGTGCCAGCAGTTTAATACCCAGGGGGTCCAACGAGCAGTACTTC. It yields the protein CASSLIPRGSNEQYF.